This T cell receptor beta chain originates from a study of cytomegalovirus exposure and HLA in healthy donors. About the research overall: Roughly 89 million unique TCR sequences came from HLA-typed donors in an early release.

60 Vbeta and 13 Jbeta primers were used in PCR. As handled by the study authors: Later, an analysis found approximately 80 million unique TCR beta chains, and 10 million to 11 million of these were shared. TCRdb's copy holds only in-frame clones and misses some; the assay was immunoSEQ multiplex PCR. V, J and clone size were drawn from that table, and D and trimming were deduced from the DNA. Found here are 250,000 to 300,000 clones, approximately 91% of them singletons; the top ten hold around 1.7%. Healthy bone marrow donors made up the cohort. This clone was recorded a few times. Its target is unknown. Between the trimmed V and J ends, which lost 0 bases and 5 bases, there was a span of 9 bases. The CDR3 has 14 amino acids. Germline V lookup: CDR1 SGDLS, CDR2 YYNGEE. The study's findings and limits: Most TCR beta V segments were productive about 87% or about 30% of the time in an earlier analysis.

The sequence was obtained from a girl aged 2 to 9 in good health and CMV-seronegative. Specimen: PBMCs. V and J are TRBV9 and TRBJ2-1; perhaps TRBD1 as D (6 bases). CDR3: CASSVDHRDNEQFF. The CDR3 nucleotides are TGTGCCAGCAGCGTAGATCACAGGGACAATGAGCAGTTCTTC.